Presented here are 14 T cell receptor beta chains from one specimen sequenced in a study of naive and memory T cell subsets. Both TRBC1 and TRBC2 were covered by a beta constant-region primer of two equimolar oligonucleotides. Ligated cDNA was amplified by four rounds of PCR with nested alpha and beta constant-region primers and SP2. One entry per CDR3 protein, called by TCRdb with MiXCR from the UMI-ligation and nested PCR reads. The sample has approximately 31,000 distinct CDR3 sequences; approximately 18% are singletons. Sequencing was done on a sample of effector memory CD4+ T cells from blood. Regarding subset: effector memory, CD45RA- CD27-. These receptors were collected from a human donor in good health.

This clonotype was counted ten times or more. The V gene is TRBV12-3 or TRBV12-4, the J gene TRBJ1-5, with a tentative D call TRBD1 (6 bases). CDR3 length equals 16 residues. Trimming stripped 5 bases from V and 2 bases from J, with 16 bases between. This CDR3 is CASSPQQGYGNQPQHF. The CDR3 region has the DNA TGTGCCAGCAGTCCCCAACAGGGTTATGGCAATCAGCCCCAGCATTTT.

J is TRBJ1-1 and V is TRBV6-4; no clear D. CDR3 size: 11 residues. Trimming took off 2 bases at V and 4 bases at J, with 2 bases between the two ends. Germline V CDR1 and CDR2: MRHNA, SNTAGT. This CDR3 reads CASSDGTEAFF. CDR3 sequence (DNA): TGTGCCAGCAGTGACGGCACTGAAGCTTTCTTT.

The rearrangement links TRBV28 to TRBJ1-4; D is unresolved. Trimming took 9 bases from V and 0 from J, leaving 14 bases between them. CDR1 and CDR2 from the germline V gene are MDHEN and SYDVKM. The CDR3 runs 15 residues. Here the CDR3 reads CASSKPRATNEKLFF. The CDR3 region has the DNA TGTGCCAGTTCCAAGCCCCGTGCAACTAATGAAAAACTGTTTTTT.

This clonotype came up many times. This sequence joins TRBV12-3 or TRBV12-4 and TRBJ1-2; 7 bases match TRBD1. The CDR3 has 13 amino acids. Trimming cost V 6 bases and J 5 bases; bases outside gene matches: 6. CDR3 region: CASSQGQTYGYTF. CDR3 in DNA: TGTGCCAGCAGCCAGGGACAGACATATGGCTACACCTTC.

The chain combines TRBV14 with TRBJ1-1, with unresolved D. CDR3 length equals 15 residues. Germline V gene sequence: CDR1 SGHDN, CDR2 FVKESK. The V gene lost 2 bases and the J gene lost 1 base, with 11 bases spanning the gap. The CDR3 region is CASSQSRGGNTEAFF. CDR3 bases: TGTGCCAGCAGCCAAAGCCGAGGAGGGAACACTGAAGCTTTCTTT.

This chain connects TRBV12-3 or TRBV12-4 to TRBJ1-1; D is ambiguous. Deletions cut 0 bases from V and 10 bases from J, with 12 bases between. The CDR3 sequence is 13 residues long. CDR3 region: CASSLASAGRAFF. As DNA, the CDR3 is TGTGCCAGCAGTTTAGCGTCTGCAGGTCGAGCTTTCTTT.

The chain carries TRBV20-1 and TRBJ2-3; no clear D. Germline V gene sequence: CDR1 DFQATT, CDR2 SNEGSKA (reference sequence). V was cut by 3 bases and J by 4 bases, with 8 bases left in between. This CDR3 is built from 12 residues. The CDR3 protein is CSASRSADTQYF. The CDR3 coding sequence is TGCAGTGCTAGTAGGTCGGCAGATACGCAGTATTTT.

The sample holds many counts of this clonotype. The chain recombines TRBV27 with TRBJ2-7; TRBD1 aligns across 10 bases. V was pared by 8 bases and J by 6 bases, with 13 bases of the junction left unmatched. This CDR3 has 15 residues. Germline V gene data show CDR1 as MNHEY and CDR2 as SMNVEV (reference sequence). CDR3 in DNA: TGTGCCAGCGGAAGACAGGGGGCCCCAACTACCGAGCAGTACTTC. Amino acid sequence: CASGRQGAPTTEQYF.

V and J are TRBV4-3 and TRBJ2-1; tentatively, D is TRBD2 (6 bases). The CDR3 length is 14 residues. Trimming cost V 4 bases and J 6 bases, with 13 bases left between them. The germline V gene has CDR1 LGHNA and CDR2 YSLEER. CDR3: CASSPSGGINEQFF. DNA of the CDR3: TGCGCCAGCAGCCCGTCCGGCGGGATCAATGAGCAGTTCTTC.

This chain uses TRBV24-1 with TRBJ2-3, with D hard to call. V lost 5 bases and J 0 bases, leaving 17 bases between the germline ends. Germline V CDR1 and CDR2: KGHDR, SFDVKD. The CDR3 has 17 amino acids. For the CDR3, the DNA is TGTGCCACCAGTGTCTCACATGACGCGGCTAGCACAGATACGCAGTATTTT. Translating it yields CATSVSHDAASTDTQYF.

This clonotype has just a few counts. The chain links TRBV29-1 to TRBJ1-1; D gene unclear. The ends were cut back, 7 bases at V and 1 base at J, with 4 bases in the middle. Germline V gives CDR1 SQVTM, CDR2 ANQGSEA. CDR3 length equals 10 residues. CDR3 in amino acids: CSDGNTEAFF. CDR3 bases: TGCAGCGATGGGAACACTGAAGCTTTCTTT.

CDR3: CASRSGGFAQFF. The CDR3 nucleotides read TGTGCCAGCAGGTCGGGGGGATTTGCGCAGTTCTTC. The chain uses TRBV12-3 or TRBV12-4 and TRBJ2-1; TRBD2 aligns across 7 bases. The CDR3 is 12 residues long. V trimming: 6 bases; J trimming: 12 bases; junction bases outside the gene matches: 8.

The table lists this clonotype with a few counts. The chain combines TRBV27 with TRBJ2-7; tentative D call: TRBD2 (6 bases). V gave up 5 bases and J gave up 6 bases, with 17 bases separating them. The CDR3 sequence is 14 residues long. Germline CDR1 MNHEY, CDR2 SMNVEV (reference sequence). CDR3 bases: TGTGCCAGCAGTCCTCCGGGACTTCCGCGCGAGCAGTACTTC. Translating gives CASSPPGLPREQYF.

V is TRBV7-3 and J is TRBJ2-7; 8 bases map to TRBD2. The length of the CDR3 is 16 residues. After removal of 5 bases from V and 0 bases from J, the junction contained 9 bases not matched to a gene. From germline, CDR1 is SGHTA and CDR2 FQGTGA. DNA of the CDR3: TGTGCCAGCAGCCCCGTCGGGGGGGTTAGCTCCTACGAGCAGTACTTC. This codes for CASSPVGGVSSYEQYF.